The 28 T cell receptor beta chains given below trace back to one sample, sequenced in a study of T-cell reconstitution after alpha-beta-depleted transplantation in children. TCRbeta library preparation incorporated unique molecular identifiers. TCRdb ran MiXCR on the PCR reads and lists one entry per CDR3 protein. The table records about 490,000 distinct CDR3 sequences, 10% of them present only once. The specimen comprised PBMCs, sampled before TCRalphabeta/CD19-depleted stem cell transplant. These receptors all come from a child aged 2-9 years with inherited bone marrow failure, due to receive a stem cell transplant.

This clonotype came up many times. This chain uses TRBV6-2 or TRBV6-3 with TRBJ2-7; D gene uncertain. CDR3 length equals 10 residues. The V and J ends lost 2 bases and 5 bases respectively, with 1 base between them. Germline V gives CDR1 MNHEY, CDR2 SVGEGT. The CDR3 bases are TGTGCCAGCAGTTACGACGAGCAGTACTTC. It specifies CASSYDEQYF.

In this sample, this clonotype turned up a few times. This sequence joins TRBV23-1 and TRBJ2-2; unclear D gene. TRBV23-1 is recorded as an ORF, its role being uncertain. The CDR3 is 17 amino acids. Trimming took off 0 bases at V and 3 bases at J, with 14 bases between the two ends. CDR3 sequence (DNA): TGCGCCAGCAGTCAATCGCGATGGAACCCCCACACCGGGGAGCTGTTTTTT. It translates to CASSQSRWNPHTGELFF.

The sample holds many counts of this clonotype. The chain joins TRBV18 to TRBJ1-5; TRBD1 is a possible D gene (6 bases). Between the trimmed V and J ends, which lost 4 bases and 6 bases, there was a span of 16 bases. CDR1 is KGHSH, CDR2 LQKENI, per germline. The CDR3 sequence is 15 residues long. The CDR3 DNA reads TGTGCCAGCTCACTCGAGACAGGCGCGATTCAGCCCCAGCATTTT. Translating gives CASSLETGAIQPQHF.

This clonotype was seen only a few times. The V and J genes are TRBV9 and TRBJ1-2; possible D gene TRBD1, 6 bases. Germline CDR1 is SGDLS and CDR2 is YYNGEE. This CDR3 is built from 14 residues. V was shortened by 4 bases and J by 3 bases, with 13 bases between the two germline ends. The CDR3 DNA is TGTGCCAGCAGCCCTTCAGGGGTTGACTATGGCTACACCTTC. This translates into CASSPSGVDYGYTF.

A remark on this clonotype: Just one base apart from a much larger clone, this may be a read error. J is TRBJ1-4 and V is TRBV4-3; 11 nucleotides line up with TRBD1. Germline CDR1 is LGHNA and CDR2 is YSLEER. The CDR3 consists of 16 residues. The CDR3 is CASSRDPGQGDENLFF. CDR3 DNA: TGCGCCAGCAGCCGCGATCCGGGACAGGGGGATGAAAACCTGTTTTTT.

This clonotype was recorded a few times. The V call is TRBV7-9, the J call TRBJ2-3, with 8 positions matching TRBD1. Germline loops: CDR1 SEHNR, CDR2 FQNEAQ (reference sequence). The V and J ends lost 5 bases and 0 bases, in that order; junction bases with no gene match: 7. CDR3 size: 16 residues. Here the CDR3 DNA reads TGTGCCAGCAGCATCGGGACAGGTATTAGCACAGATACGCAGTATTTT. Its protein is CASSIGTGISTDTQYF.

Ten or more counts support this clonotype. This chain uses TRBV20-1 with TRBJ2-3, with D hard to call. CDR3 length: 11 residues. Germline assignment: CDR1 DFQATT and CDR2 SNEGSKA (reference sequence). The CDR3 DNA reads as TGCAGCGCAGTACGCACAGATACGCAGTATTTT. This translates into CSAVRTDTQYF.

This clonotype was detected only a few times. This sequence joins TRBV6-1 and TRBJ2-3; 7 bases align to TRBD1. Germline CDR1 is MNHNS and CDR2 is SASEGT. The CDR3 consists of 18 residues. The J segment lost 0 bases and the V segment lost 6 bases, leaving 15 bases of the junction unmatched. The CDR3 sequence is CASSSSRRDRISTDTQYF. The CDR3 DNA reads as TGTGCCAGCAGCTCAAGTCGACGGGACAGAATAAGCACAGATACGCAGTATTTT.

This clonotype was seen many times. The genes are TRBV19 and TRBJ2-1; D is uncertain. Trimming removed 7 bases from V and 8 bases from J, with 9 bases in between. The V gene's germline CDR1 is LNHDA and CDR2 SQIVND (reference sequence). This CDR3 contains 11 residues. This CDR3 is CASTKSDEQFF. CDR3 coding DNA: TGTGCCAGTACTAAGTCGGATGAGCAGTTCTTC.

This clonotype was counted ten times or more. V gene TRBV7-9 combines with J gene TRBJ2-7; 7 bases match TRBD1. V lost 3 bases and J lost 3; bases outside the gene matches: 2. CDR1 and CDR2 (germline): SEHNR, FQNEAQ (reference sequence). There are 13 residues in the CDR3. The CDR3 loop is CASSLGQNYEQYF. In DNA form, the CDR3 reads TGTGCCAGCAGCTTGGGACAGAACTACGAGCAGTACTTC.

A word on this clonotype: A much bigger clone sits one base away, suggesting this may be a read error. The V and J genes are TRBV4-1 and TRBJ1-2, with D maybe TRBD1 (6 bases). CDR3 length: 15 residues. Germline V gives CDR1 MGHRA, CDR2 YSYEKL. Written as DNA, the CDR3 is TGCGACAGCAGCCAAGACACAGGGTTCCAGTGGGGCTACACCTTC. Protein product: CDSSQDTGFQWGYTF.

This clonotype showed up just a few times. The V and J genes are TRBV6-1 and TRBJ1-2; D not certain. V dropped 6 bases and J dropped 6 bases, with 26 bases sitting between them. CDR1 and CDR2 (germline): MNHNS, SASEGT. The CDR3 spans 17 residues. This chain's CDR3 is CASRGYAGSVRYDGYTF. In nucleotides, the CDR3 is TGTGCCAGCAGAGGGTATGCGGGGAGCGTTAGGTATGATGGCTACACCTTC.

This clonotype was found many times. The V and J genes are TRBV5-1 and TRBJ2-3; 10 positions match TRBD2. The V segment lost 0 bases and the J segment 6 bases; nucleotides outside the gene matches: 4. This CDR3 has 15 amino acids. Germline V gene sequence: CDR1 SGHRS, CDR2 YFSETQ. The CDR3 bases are TGCGCCAGCAGCTTGGGAGGGACTAGCGCGGATACGCAGTATTTT. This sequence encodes CASSLGGTSADTQYF.

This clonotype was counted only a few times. Written as DNA, the CDR3 is TGTGCCAGCAGCCTCCGGGACAGGACGTACGAGCAGTACTTC. Its translation: CASSLRDRTYEQYF. The V call is TRBV11-2, the J call TRBJ2-7; 8 bases fit TRBD1. Trimming cost V 5 bases and J 4 bases; bases outside gene matches: 7. Per the germline V gene, CDR1 is SGHAT and CDR2 is FQNNGV. The CDR3 is 14 amino acids.

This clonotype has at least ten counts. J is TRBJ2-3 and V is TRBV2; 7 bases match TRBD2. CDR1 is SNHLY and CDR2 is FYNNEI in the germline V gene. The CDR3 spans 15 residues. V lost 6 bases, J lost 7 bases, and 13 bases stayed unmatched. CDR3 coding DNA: TGTGCCAGCAGCCTCCTCGCGGGAGTGAGAAATACGCAGTATTTT. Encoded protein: CASSLLAGVRNTQYF.

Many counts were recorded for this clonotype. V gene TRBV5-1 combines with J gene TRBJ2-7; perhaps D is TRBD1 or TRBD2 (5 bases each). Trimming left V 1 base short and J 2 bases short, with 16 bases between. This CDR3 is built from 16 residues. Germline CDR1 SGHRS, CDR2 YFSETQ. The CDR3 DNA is TGCGCCAGCAGCTTGTGGGGGACCTCCGGGCCCTACGAGCAGTACTTC. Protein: CASSLWGTSGPYEQYF.

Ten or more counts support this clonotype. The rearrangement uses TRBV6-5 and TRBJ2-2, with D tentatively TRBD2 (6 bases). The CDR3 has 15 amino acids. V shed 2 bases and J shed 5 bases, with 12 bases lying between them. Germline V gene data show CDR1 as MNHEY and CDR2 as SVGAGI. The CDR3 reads CASSYGWGGTGELFF. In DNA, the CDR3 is TGTGCCAGCAGTTACGGGTGGGGAGGAACCGGGGAGCTGTTTTTT.

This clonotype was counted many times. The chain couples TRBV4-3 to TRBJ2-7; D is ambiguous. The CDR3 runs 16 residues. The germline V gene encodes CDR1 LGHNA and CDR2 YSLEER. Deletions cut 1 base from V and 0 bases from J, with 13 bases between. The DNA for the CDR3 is TGCGCCAGCAGCCAAGTTGCGACAAGTAGCTCCTACGAGCAGTACTTC. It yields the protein CASSQVATSSSYEQYF.

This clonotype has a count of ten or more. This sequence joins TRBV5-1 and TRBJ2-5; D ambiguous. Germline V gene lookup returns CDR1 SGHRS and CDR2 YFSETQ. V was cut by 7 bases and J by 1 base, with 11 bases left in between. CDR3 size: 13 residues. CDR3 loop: CASAYWLQETQYF. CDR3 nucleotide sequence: TGCGCCAGCGCGTATTGGCTCCAAGAGACCCAGTACTTC.

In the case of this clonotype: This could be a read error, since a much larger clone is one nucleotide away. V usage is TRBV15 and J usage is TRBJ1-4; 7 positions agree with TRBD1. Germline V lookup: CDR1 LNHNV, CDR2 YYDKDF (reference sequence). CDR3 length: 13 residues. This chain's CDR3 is CATGRAGGEKLFF. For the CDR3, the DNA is TGTGCCACCGGCAGAGCAGGGGGTGAAAAACTGTTTTTT.

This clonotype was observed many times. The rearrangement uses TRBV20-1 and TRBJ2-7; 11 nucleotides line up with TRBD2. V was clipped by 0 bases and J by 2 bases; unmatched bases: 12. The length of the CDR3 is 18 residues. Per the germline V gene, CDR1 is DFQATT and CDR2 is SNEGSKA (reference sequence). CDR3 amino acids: CSARDTRGTSGDPYEQYF. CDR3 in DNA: TGCAGTGCTAGAGATACGAGGGGGACTAGCGGAGACCCCTACGAGCAGTACTTC.

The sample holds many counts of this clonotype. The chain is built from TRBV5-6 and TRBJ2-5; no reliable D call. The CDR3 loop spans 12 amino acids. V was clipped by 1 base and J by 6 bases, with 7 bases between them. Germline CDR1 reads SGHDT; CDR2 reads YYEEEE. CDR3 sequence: CASSLRLQTQYF. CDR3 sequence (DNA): TGTGCCAGCAGCTTGAGGTTACAGACCCAGTACTTC.

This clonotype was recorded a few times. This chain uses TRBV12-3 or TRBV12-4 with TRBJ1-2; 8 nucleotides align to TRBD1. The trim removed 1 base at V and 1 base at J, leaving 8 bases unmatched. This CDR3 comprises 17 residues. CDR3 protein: CASSLGSGGWNNYGYTF. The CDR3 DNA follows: TGTGCCAGCAGTTTAGGGTCAGGGGGCTGGAATAACTATGGCTACACCTTC.

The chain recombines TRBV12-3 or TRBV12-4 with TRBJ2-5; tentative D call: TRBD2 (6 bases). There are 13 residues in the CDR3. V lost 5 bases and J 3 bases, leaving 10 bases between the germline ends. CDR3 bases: TGTGCCAGCAGTATCCGGGGGAAAGAGACCCAGTACTTC. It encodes CASSIRGKETQYF.

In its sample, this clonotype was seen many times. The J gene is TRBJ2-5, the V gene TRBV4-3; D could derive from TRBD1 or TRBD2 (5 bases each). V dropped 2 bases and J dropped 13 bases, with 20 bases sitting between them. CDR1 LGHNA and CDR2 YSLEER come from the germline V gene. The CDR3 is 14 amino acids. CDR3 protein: CASSQSSLGDPPYF. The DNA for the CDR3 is TGCGCCAGCAGCCAATCTTCATTAGGGGACCCCCCGTACTTC.

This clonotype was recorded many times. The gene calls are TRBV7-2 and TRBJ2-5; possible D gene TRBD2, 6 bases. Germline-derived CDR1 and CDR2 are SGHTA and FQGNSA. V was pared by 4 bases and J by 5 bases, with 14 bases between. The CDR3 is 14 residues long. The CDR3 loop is CASSSPGAWETQYF. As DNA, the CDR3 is TGTGCCAGCAGCTCCCCGGGAGCCTGGGAGACCCAGTACTTC.

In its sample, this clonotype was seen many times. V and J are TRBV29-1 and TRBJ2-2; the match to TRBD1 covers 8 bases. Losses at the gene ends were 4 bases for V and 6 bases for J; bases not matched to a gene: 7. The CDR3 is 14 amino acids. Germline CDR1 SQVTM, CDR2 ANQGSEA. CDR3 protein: CSVGGRGRAGELFF. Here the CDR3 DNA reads TGCAGCGTTGGCGGCAGGGGGCGGGCCGGGGAGCTGTTTTTT.

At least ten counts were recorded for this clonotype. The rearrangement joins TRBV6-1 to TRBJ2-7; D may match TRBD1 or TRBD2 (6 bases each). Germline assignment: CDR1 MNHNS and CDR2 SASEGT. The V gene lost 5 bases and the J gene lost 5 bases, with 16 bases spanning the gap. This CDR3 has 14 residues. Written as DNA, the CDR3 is TGTGCCAGCAGTCTAGGGGGGAGTAAAGACGAGCAGTACTTC. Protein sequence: CASSLGGSKDEQYF.